The 11 T cell receptor beta chains below come from one sample, sequenced in a study of T cell repertoires in cytomegalovirus infection. TCRdb re-called the reads with MiXCR, one entry per CDR3 protein. The repertoire holds hundreds of thousands of distinct CDR3 sequences, with around 24% as singletons. The sequenced sample consisted of CD8+ T cells from PBMCs. These receptors were obtained from a human donor in good health (CMV status not recorded). Some clones in this sample may be carry-over from other donors' samples.

This clonotype was picked up many times. The J gene is TRBJ2-5, the V gene TRBV7-6, with a possible D match to TRBD2 (5 bases). The CDR3 has 15 residues. Trimming took off 0 bases at V and 4 bases at J, with 12 bases between the two ends. Germline assignment: CDR1 SGHVS and CDR2 FNYEAQ. Here the CDR3 reads CASSLATMIIETQYF. The CDR3 region has the DNA TGTGCCAGCAGCTTAGCGACTATGATTATAGAGACCCAGTACTTC.

The V gene is TRBV20-1, the J gene TRBJ2-3, with a weak D call TRBD2 (5 bases). V was clipped by 0 bases and J by 0 bases, with 13 bases between them. Germline CDR1 DFQATT, CDR2 SNEGSKA (reference sequence). The CDR3 is made up of 16 amino acids. The DNA of the CDR3 is TGCAGTGCTAGAGATCGGGTCGGGGAAAGCACAGATACGCAGTATTTT. Translated: CSARDRVGESTDTQYF.

About this clonotype itself: This may come from a read error, since a much larger clone is one base off. The chain couples TRBV7-6 to TRBJ2-5; D remains unclear. The CDR3 covers 15 residues. Germline-derived CDR1 and CDR2 are SGHVS and FNYEAQ. CDR3 region: CASSLVDSREETQCF. Written as DNA, the CDR3 is TGTGCCAGCAGCTTAGTGGATAGTAGGGAAGAGACCCAGTGCTTC.

This clonotype was observed many times. This CDR3 is CASSFPPGGRTDTQYF. In DNA form, the CDR3 reads TGTGCCAGCAGTTTCCCCCCCGGGGGAAGGACAGATACGCAGTATTTT. V gene TRBV28 combines with J gene TRBJ2-3; tentative D call: TRBD2 (6 bases). This CDR3 region has 16 residues. Germline CDR1 reads MDHEN; CDR2 reads SYDVKM. Between the trimmed V and J ends, which lost 3 bases and 3 bases, there was a span of 16 bases.

This clonotype was seen a handful of times. V gene TRBV20-1 combines with J gene TRBJ2-2; D call uncertain. In germline, CDR1 is DFQATT, CDR2 SNEGSKA (reference sequence). The CDR3 is 17 amino acids. V was cut by 0 bases and J by 2 bases, with 16 bases left in between. For the CDR3, the DNA is TGCAGTGCTAGAGACACCCGCGGAAATGGTAACACCGGGGAGCTGTTTTTT. It is translated as CSARDTRGNGNTGELFF.

The chain has TRBV5-6 and TRBJ2-7; no reliable D call. The CDR3 spans 12 residues. The V end was cut by 0 bases, the J end by 8 bases, with 9 bases between. The germline CDR1 and CDR2 sequences are SGHDT and YYEEEE. As DNA, the CDR3 is TGTGCCAGCAGCTTGGACAGCGTCCAGCAGTACTTC. Translated: CASSLDSVQQYF.

This clonotype was counted a few times. This sequence joins TRBV5-5 and TRBJ2-2; the D is unclear. The length of the CDR3 is 14 residues. V lost 1 base and J 6 bases, leaving 10 bases between the germline ends. Germline V gene lookup returns CDR1 SGHKS and CDR2 YYEKEE (reference sequence). Here the CDR3 DNA reads TGTGCCAGCAGCTTGCAACCAAACCCCGGGGAGCTGTTTTTT. This encodes CASSLQPNPGELFF.

This clonotype was seen more than once but under ten times. V is TRBV6-5 and J is TRBJ1-1; perhaps TRBD1 as D (6 bases). V dropped 0 bases and J dropped 4 bases, with 15 bases sitting between them. Germline V gene lookup returns CDR1 MNHEY and CDR2 SVGAGI. This CDR3 contains 16 residues. The CDR3 loop reads CASSYSQGTMGTEAFF. The CDR3 bases are TGTGCCAGCAGTTACTCACAGGGTACGATGGGCACTGAAGCTTTCTTT.

In its sample, this clonotype was seen a few times. V gene TRBV27 combines with J gene TRBJ2-7; D is perhaps TRBD2 (6 bases). Germline loops: CDR1 MNHEY, CDR2 SMNVEV (reference sequence). The CDR3 contains 14 residues. V was cut by 9 bases and J by 3 bases, with 18 bases left in between. CDR3 nucleotide sequence: TGTGCCAGTCGCCCCGGACTAACATACTACGAGCAGTACGTC. Translation gives CASRPGLTYYEQYV.

This clonotype came up many times. The chain employs TRBV11-1 and TRBJ1-1, with a weak D call TRBD1 (5 bases). V was cut by 3 bases and J by 6 bases, with 14 bases left in between. Looked up from germline, CDR1 is SGHAT and CDR2 is FQDESV (reference sequence). The CDR3 consists of 14 residues. As DNA, the CDR3 is TGTGCCAGCAGCTTTAGGGGAGTTCGGGCTGAAGCTTTCTTT. Translated: CASSFRGVRAEAFF.

The table lists this clonotype with a few counts. The rearrangement joins TRBV12-5 to TRBJ2-7, with D perhaps assigned TRBD1 or TRBD2 (5 bases each). Germline CDR1 and CDR2: LGHNT and FRNRAP. Trimming removed 3 bases from V and 3 bases from J, with 12 bases in between. The CDR3 loop spans 14 amino acids. The chain's CDR3 is CASGFMGDGYEQYF. The CDR3, as DNA: TGTGCTAGTGGTTTTATGGGGGACGGCTACGAGCAGTACTTC.